One and the same sample provided the 3 T cell receptor beta chains below, sequenced in a study of blood T cell repertoires in COVID-19. Here immunoSEQ multiplex PCR was the method, and the copy in TCRdb shows in-frame clones only, minus some. The table records about 160,000 clones, about 85% of them present only once. Sequencing input: peripheral blood. All receptors come from a middle-aged man with acute or convalescent COVID-19.

The chain joins TRBV19 to TRBJ2-5; 8 nucleotides align to TRBD2. J lost 5 bases, V lost 2 bases, and 10 bases had no gene match. This CDR3 region has 16 residues. CDR1 is LNHDA, CDR2 SQIVND, per germline (reference sequence). CDR3 in amino acids: CASSIQRGPSRETQYF. CDR3 sequence (DNA): TGTGCCAGTAGTATACAGCGGGGGCCTTCCAGGGAGACCCAGTACTTC.

The genes are TRBV9 and TRBJ1-1; 7 bases are a match to TRBD1. The CDR3 consists of 14 residues. The germline V gene encodes CDR1 SGDLS and CDR2 YYNGEE. The V and J ends lost 3 bases and 7 bases, in that order; junction bases with no gene match: 9. CDR3: CASSEYRGWGEAFF. DNA for the CDR3: TGTGCCAGCAGCGAGTACAGGGGTTGGGGTGAAGCTTTCTTT.

This clone is a singleton in its sample. The V and J genes are TRBV9 and TRBJ1-1; TRBD1 aligns across 10 bases. The CDR3 sequence is 14 residues long. J lost 5 bases, V lost 4 bases, and 5 bases had no gene match. Germline V gene data show CDR1 as SGDLS and CDR2 as YYNGEE. The CDR3, as DNA: TGTGCCAGCAGCAAAGGACAGGGGGTAACTGAAGCTTTCTTT. Protein product: CASSKGQGVTEAFF. The complete variable domain, with remaining parts taken from reference TRBV9 and TRBJ1-1, reads DSGVTQTPKHLITATGQRVTLRCSPRSGDLSVYWYQQSLDQGLQFLIQYYNGEERAKGNILERFSAQQFPDLHSELNLSSLELGDSALYFCASSKGQGVTEAFFGQGTRLTVV.